The TCR beta chain described here comes from a study of cytomegalovirus exposure and HLA in healthy donors. Findings and limits, study-wide: Reported performance of the classifier showed diagnosis of cytomegalovirus status with high specificity and sensitivity. A later analysis found that most CMV-associated TCR beta chains appeared HLA-restricted. Per a prior analysis, the majority of TCR beta V segments were productive roughly 87% or roughly 30% of the time. The study flagged about 150 TCR beta chains as cytomegalovirus-associated.

The PCR had 60 Vbeta and 13 Jbeta primers. Here immunoSEQ multiplex PCR was the method, and the copy in TCRdb shows in-frame clones only, minus some. The table records about 150,000 clones, around 80% of them present only once. The germline CDR1 and CDR2 sequences are SGHAT and FQNNGV. The germline V and J ends were trimmed by 4 bases and 2 bases, with 15 bases remaining between them. The CDR3 is 15 amino acids. As concerns this clone: Its target is not known.

The chain carries TRBV11-2 and TRBJ2-7, with D possibly being TRBD1 (8 bases). This receptor was taken from a woman between 40 and 50 years old in good health and CMV-seropositive. The sequenced sample was PBMCs. In DNA, the CDR3 is TGTGCCAGCAGCTGGGGGAGGGACAGGCCCTACGAGCAGTACTTC. This encodes CASSWGRDRPYEQYF.